The 24 T cell receptor beta chains presented below share a single source sample, sequenced in a study of blood T cells in healthy people across ages. The second PCR ran about 6 to 11 cycles with a sample-barcoded 5' primer and J-beta primers. TCRdb reprocessed the 5' RACE reads via MiXCR and lists one record per CDR3 protein. The sample shows 780,000 or so distinct CDR3 sequences, roughly 25% of them seen only once. These same data were also listed under a study on T cells of mothers and their children.

The specimen sequenced was blood. The origin of the receptors is a boy younger than 18 in good health.

The rearrangement links TRBV6-1 to TRBJ2-7; D possibly matches TRBD1 or TRBD2 (5 bases each). The germline gives CDR1 MNHNS, CDR2 SASEGT. V lost 4 bases to trimming and J lost 5 bases, with 12 bases between them. CDR3 length: 13 amino acids. The CDR3 loop reads CASSARDPHEQYF. The DNA for the CDR3 is TGTGCCAGCAGTGCCCGGGACCCCCACGAGCAGTACTTC.

This clonotype has more than one count but fewer than ten. The rearrangement links TRBV7-6 to TRBJ2-7; 9 nucleotides line up with TRBD1. The CDR3 has 10 residues. Germline V lookup: CDR1 SGHVS, CDR2 FNYEAQ. CDR3 nucleotides: TGTGCCAGCAGCACCCGGGACAGGGAGGTC. Protein sequence: CASSTRDREV.

This clonotype was counted only a few times. The chain recombines TRBV7-2 with TRBJ2-1; D is ambiguous. Germline CDR1 reads SGHTA; CDR2 reads FQGNSA. V gave up 1 base and J gave up 3 bases, with 10 bases separating them. The CDR3 has 15 residues. CDR3 coding DNA: TGTGCCAGCAGCTTAGAGTATCCCTACTACAATGAGCAGTTCTTC. The encoded protein is CASSLEYPYYNEQFF.

This clonotype came up a few times. The chain combines TRBV28 with TRBJ2-7, with 7 positions matching TRBD1. V lost 2 bases and J lost 3; bases outside the gene matches: 7. The CDR3 contains 15 residues. Germline V gives CDR1 MDHEN, CDR2 SYDVKM. CDR3 amino acids: CASSLSSNRGYEQYF. In nucleotides, the CDR3 is TGTGCCAGCAGTTTAAGTTCGAACAGGGGCTACGAGCAGTACTTC. The variable domain in full, with the rest retrieved from reference TRBV28 and TRBJ2-7, is DVKVTQSSRYLVKRTGEKVFLECVQDMDHENMFWYRQDPGLGLRLIYFSYDVKMKEKGDIPEGYSVSREKKERFSLILESASTNQTSMYLCASSLSSNRGYEQYFGPGTRLTVT.

This chain uses TRBV29-1 with TRBJ1-4, with 9 bases aligning to TRBD1. The J segment lost 5 bases and the V segment lost 7 bases, leaving 2 bases of the junction unmatched. CDR1 and CDR2 from the germline V gene are SQVTM and ANQGSEA. The CDR3 consists of 12 residues. This CDR3 reads CSAGTGNEKLFF. In DNA form, the CDR3 reads TGCAGCGCCGGGACAGGGAATGAAAAACTGTTTTTT. Based on the CDR3 plus reference TRBV29-1 and TRBJ1-4, the full variable domain is SAVISQKPSRDICQRGTSLTIQCQVDSQVTMMFWYRQQPGQSLTLIATANQGSEATYESGFVIDKFPISRPNLTFSTLTVSNMSPEDSSIYLCSAGTGNEKLFFGSGTQLSVL.

This clonotype has a handful of counts. The chain links TRBV7-2 to TRBJ2-1; D gene unclear. The J call may be wrong; the DNA end is better matched by TRBJ2-7. CDR3 length: 15 amino acids. Germline V gene data show CDR1 as SGHTA and CDR2 as FQGNSA. The DNA of the CDR3 is TGTGCCAGCAGCTTATCCCAAGTAAACTCCTACGAGCAGTACTTC. It encodes CASSLSQVNSYEQYF.

The V gene is TRBV7-6, the J gene TRBJ1-1, with TRBD1 matching 8 bases. The CDR3 totals 14 residues. The V gene end was trimmed by 6 bases and the J gene end by 4 bases; junction bases not matched to a gene: 7. CDR1 SGHVS and CDR2 FNYEAQ come from the germline V gene. CDR3 amino acids: CASRRPTGGTEAFF. The CDR3 bases are TGTGCCAGCAGACGCCCCACAGGGGGCACTGAAGCTTTCTTT.

The table lists this clonotype with a few counts. The rearrangement uses TRBV4-3 and TRBJ1-2, with D possibly TRBD1 on 6 matching bases. The CDR3 covers 18 residues. Germline CDR1 reads LGHNA; CDR2 reads YSLEER. The V and J ends lost 0 bases and 5 bases respectively, with 22 bases between them. The CDR3 reads CASSQDWSAPDRRYGYTF. CDR3 DNA: TGCGCCAGCAGCCAAGACTGGTCCGCGCCAGACAGGAGGTATGGCTACACCTTC.

V is TRBV28 and J is TRBJ2-7; 12 positions match TRBD2. CDR3 length: 15 residues. Germline assignment: CDR1 MDHEN and CDR2 SYDVKM. Trimming at V came to 6 bases and at J to 3 bases, leaving 6 bases not matched to a gene. The CDR3 nucleotides read TGTGCCAGCAGCTCAACTAGCGGGGGGTTCTACGAGCAGTACTTC. Residues: CASSSTSGGFYEQYF.

This clonotype was observed a handful of times. V usage is TRBV12-3 or TRBV12-4 and J usage is TRBJ2-7; TRBD1 matches 7 bases. The CDR3 runs to 13 residues. V trimming: 10 bases; J trimming: 2 bases; junction bases outside the gene matches: 8. The CDR3: CATKLTGTYEQYF. CDR3 nucleotide sequence: TGTGCCACCAAACTGACAGGGACCTACGAGCAGTACTTC.

The chain joins TRBV6-5 to TRBJ2-2, with TRBD2 as a possible D gene (5 bases). Germline assignment: CDR1 MNHEY and CDR2 SVGAGI. V shed 8 bases and J shed 6 bases, with 13 bases lying between them. This CDR3 spans 13 amino acids. The CDR3 sequence is CASRGGFSGELFF. In nucleotides, the CDR3 is TGTGCCAGCCGGGGTGGGTTTTCCGGGGAGCTGTTTTTT.

V gene TRBV7-2 combines with J gene TRBJ2-5; 7 bases map to TRBD1. This CDR3 has 16 residues. Germline V gives CDR1 SGHTA, CDR2 FQGNSA. V lost 3 bases, J lost 3 bases, and 10 bases stayed unmatched. The CDR3 bases are TGTGCCAGCAGCTTGGAGGCCCCCGGGACAGAAGAGACCCAGTACTTC. Its translation is CASSLEAPGTEETQYF.

A few counts support this clonotype. The chain combines TRBV6-6 with TRBJ1-3; D not resolved. CDR3 size: 13 residues. Per the germline V gene, CDR1 is MNHNY and CDR2 is SVGAGI (reference sequence). Trimming left V 11 bases short and J 0 bases short, with 11 bases between. This chain's CDR3 is CAPGLYSGNTIYF. The CDR3 nucleotides are TGTGCCCCAGGACTGTACTCTGGAAACACCATATATTTT.

This clonotype was observed at least ten times. CDR3 sequence: CASSPTGRTEAFF. CDR3 bases: TGTGCCAGCTCACCCACAGGGAGGACTGAAGCTTTCTTT. This sequence joins TRBV18 and TRBJ1-1, with D maybe TRBD1 (6 bases). Germline V gene lookup returns CDR1 KGHSH and CDR2 LQKENI. The CDR3 totals 13 residues. The ends were cut back, 3 bases at V and 5 bases at J, with 10 bases in the middle.

This rearrangement joins TRBV4-3 to TRBJ2-1, with 10 nucleotides matching TRBD2. There are 16 residues in the CDR3. The J segment lost 2 bases and the V segment lost 1 base, leaving 2 bases of the junction unmatched. Germline values: CDR1 LGHNA, CDR2 YSLEER. The CDR3 coding sequence is TGCGCCAGCAGCCAAGGAGCGGGGGGGGCCTACAATGAGCAGTTCTTC. Encoded protein: CASSQGAGGAYNEQFF.

The V and J genes are TRBV15 and TRBJ2-7; 10 bases map to TRBD1. Trimming took 5 bases from V and 4 from J; bases not matched to a gene: 8. In germline, CDR1 is LNHNV, CDR2 YYDKDF (reference sequence). The CDR3 runs 15 residues. CDR3 nucleotides: TGTGCCACCAGCCATCCGGGACAGGGGATTTACGAGCAGTACTTC. Translating gives CATSHPGQGIYEQYF.

This clonotype turned up a few times. The chain uses TRBV24-1 and TRBJ1-1; 7 bases are a match to TRBD1. CDR3 length: 19 residues. From germline, CDR1 is KGHDR and CDR2 SFDVKD. Germline trimming cut 0 bases from V and 4 bases from J; bases unmatched to any gene: 16. The CDR3 sequence: CATSDLRQVVTGRSTEAFF. CDR3 DNA sequence: TGTGCCACCAGTGATTTGCGTCAGGTGGTGACAGGGAGAAGCACTGAAGCTTTCTTT.

This clonotype has a handful of counts. The V call is TRBV7-8, the J call TRBJ1-2; D not resolved. Looked up from germline, CDR1 is SGHVS and CDR2 is FQNEAQ. The CDR3 covers 14 residues. V lost 0 bases and J 0 bases, leaving 5 bases between the germline ends. The CDR3 DNA reads as TGTGCCAGCAGCTTAGCACCGACTAACTATGGCTACACCTTC. Protein: CASSLAPTNYGYTF.

This clonotype was picked up many times. V and J are TRBV13 and TRBJ2-7; D gene unclear. CDR1 is PRHDT and CDR2 is FYEKMQ in the germline V gene (reference sequence). The length of the CDR3 is 14 residues. Trimming cost V 5 bases and J 5 bases, with 16 bases left between them. The CDR3 loop reads CASSASGSIHEQYF. For the CDR3, the DNA is TGTGCCAGCAGCGCCTCCGGGTCAATCCACGAGCAGTACTTC.

The chain couples TRBV5-1 to TRBJ1-2; D remains ambiguous. With 0 bases removed from V and 0 bases from J, the gap between germline ends came to 12 bases. Looked up from germline, CDR1 is SGHRS and CDR2 is YFSETQ. The CDR3 is 16 amino acids. The CDR3 nucleotides read TGCGCCAGCAGCTTGGCCTACCCGGGAGCTAACTATGGCTACACCTTC. As protein: CASSLAYPGANYGYTF.

This clonotype turned up a few times. CDR3 protein: CSARGTGTNYGYTF. The CDR3 nucleotides are TGCAGTGCTAGAGGGACAGGGACTAACTATGGCTACACCTTC. V gene TRBV20-1 combines with J gene TRBJ1-2; the match to TRBD1 covers 8 bases. This CDR3 is built from 14 residues. V dropped 1 base and J dropped 0; count of bases not matched to a gene: 1. Germline V CDR1 and CDR2: DFQATT, SNEGSKA (reference sequence).

This clonotype was found a few times. V and J are TRBV19 and TRBJ2-5, with a weak D call TRBD2 (5 bases). Near its end, the DNA agrees better with TRBJ2-1, so the J call may be wrong. Per the germline V gene, CDR1 is LNHDA and CDR2 is SQIVND (reference sequence). This CDR3 has 16 amino acids. The CDR3 is CASSMAVTGIWDEQFF. The CDR3 nucleotides are TGTGCCAGTAGTATGGCAGTGACGGGAATTTGGGATGAGCAGTTCTTC.

This clonotype was counted between two and nine times. This chain links TRBV7-2 with TRBJ2-7; 9 bases agree with TRBD2. V trimming: 4 bases; J trimming: 3 bases; junction bases outside the gene matches: 13. This CDR3 is built from 17 residues. Per germline, CDR1 SGHTA and CDR2 FQGNSA. CDR3 loop: CASSYRGLAGTYYEQYF. CDR3 coding DNA: TGTGCCAGCAGCTACCGTGGTCTAGCGGGGACGTACTACGAGCAGTACTTC.

The CDR3 nucleotides are TGTGCCAGCAGTTCCTGGGACAGGACGAACTCCTACGAGCAGTACTTC. Translation gives CASSSWDRTNSYEQYF. The rearrangement uses TRBV28 and TRBJ2-7, with 8 bases aligning to TRBD1. The CDR3 is 16 amino acids. The J segment lost 0 bases and the V segment lost 4 bases, leaving 8 bases of the junction unmatched. CDR1 MDHEN and CDR2 SYDVKM come from the germline V gene.